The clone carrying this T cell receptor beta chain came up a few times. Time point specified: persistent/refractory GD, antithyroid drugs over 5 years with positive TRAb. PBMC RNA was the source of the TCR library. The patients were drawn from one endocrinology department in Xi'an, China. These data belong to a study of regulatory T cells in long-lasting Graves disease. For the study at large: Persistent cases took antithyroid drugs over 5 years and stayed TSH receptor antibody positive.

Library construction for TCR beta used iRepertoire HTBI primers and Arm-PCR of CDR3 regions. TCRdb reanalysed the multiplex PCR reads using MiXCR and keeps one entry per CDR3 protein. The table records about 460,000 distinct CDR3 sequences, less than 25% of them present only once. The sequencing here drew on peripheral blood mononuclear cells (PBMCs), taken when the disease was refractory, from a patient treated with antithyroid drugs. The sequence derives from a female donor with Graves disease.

The CDR3, as DNA: TGCGCCAGCAGCCAAGATGTGGCAGGGGTGGGCCAGCCCCAGCATTTT. This codes for CASSQDVAGVGQPQHF. The chain links TRBV4-3 to TRBJ1-5, with D maybe TRBD1 (6 bases). The CDR3 extends over 16 amino acids. Deletions cut 0 bases from V and 7 bases from J, with 16 bases between. Germline V gene lookup returns CDR1 LGHNA and CDR2 YSLEER.